The text below deals with one T cell receptor beta chain. Other DNA sequences from this sample encode an identical CDR3 as well. Germline-derived CDR1 and CDR2 are MNHEY and SMNVEV (reference sequence). The CDR3 sequence is 11 residues long. V was pared by 2 bases and J by 13 bases, with 6 bases between. The data originate from a study of T cell responses to AZD1222 COVID-19 vaccine. This table comes from immunoSEQ multiplex PCR, and its TCRdb copy is limited to in-frame clones, with some not included. The repertoire holds some 180,000 clones, with roughly nine tenths as singletons. The V and J genes are TRBV27 and TRBJ1-6; D is uncertain. This material consisted of peripheral blood, taken 28 days after the second dose of the MenACWY control vaccine. The TCR originated in an adult who received the MenACWY meningococcal vaccine as a control. The CDR3 coding sequence is TGTGCCAGCAGTTTAGGAGGTCCCCTCCACTTT. Residues: CASSLGGPLHF.